This T cell receptor beta chain was captured in a study of T cell responses to AZD1222 COVID-19 vaccine. Study observations and caveats: Seropositive status at baseline applied to only six AZD1222 recipients. Spike-specific TCR breadth and depth went up after people got two AZD1222 doses.

This clone appeared once. The target antigen is unknown. Method: immunoSEQ multiplex PCR; TCRdb's copy keeps in-frame clones and lacks some. The sample lists tens of thousands of clones, roughly 90% occurring once. CDR3 size: 12 residues. Trimming removed 10 bases from V and 1 base from J, with 10 bases in between. Germline CDR1 reads MDHEN; CDR2 reads SYDVKM. The TCR originated in an adult who received the AZD1222 COVID-19 vaccine. V usage is TRBV28 and J usage is TRBJ2-5; possibly TRBD1 for D (5 bases). The sequenced sample was peripheral blood, obtained 28 days after the second AZD1222 dose. The CDR3 DNA reads TGTGCCACCACAGGTTTCCAAGAGACCCAGTACTTC. This encodes CATTGFQETQYF. The full variable domain, in which reference TRBV28 and TRBJ2-5 provide the parts outside the CDR3, is DVKVTQSSRYLVKRTGEKVFLECVQDMDHENMFWYRQDPGLGLRLIYFSYDVKMKEKGDIPEGYSVSREKKERFSLILESASTNQTSMYLCATTGFQETQYFGPGTRLLVL.